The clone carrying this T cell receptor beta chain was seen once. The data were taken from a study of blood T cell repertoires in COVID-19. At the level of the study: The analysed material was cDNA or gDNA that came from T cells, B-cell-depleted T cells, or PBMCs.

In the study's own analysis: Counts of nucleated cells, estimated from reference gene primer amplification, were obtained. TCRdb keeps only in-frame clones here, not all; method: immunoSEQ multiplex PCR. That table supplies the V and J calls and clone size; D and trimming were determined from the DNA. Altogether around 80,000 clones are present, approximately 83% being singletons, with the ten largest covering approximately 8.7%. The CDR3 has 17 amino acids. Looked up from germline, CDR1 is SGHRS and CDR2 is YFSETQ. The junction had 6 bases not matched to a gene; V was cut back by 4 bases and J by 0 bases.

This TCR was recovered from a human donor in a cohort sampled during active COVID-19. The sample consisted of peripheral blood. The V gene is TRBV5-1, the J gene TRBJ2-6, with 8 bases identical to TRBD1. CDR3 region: CASSPSRGPSGANVLTF. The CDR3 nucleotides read TGCGCCAGCAGCCCCAGCAGGGGGCCCTCTGGGGCCAACGTCCTGACTTTC.